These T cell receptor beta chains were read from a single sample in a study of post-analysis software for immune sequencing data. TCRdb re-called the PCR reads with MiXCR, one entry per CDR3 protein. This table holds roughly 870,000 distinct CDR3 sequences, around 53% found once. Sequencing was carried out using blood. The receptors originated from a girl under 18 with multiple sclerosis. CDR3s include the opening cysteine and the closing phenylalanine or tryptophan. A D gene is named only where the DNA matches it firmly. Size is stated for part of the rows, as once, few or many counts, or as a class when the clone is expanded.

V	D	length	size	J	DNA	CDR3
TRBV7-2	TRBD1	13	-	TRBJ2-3	TGTGCCAGCAGCGGGACAGGGGTAGATACGCAGTATTTT	CASSGTGVDTQYF
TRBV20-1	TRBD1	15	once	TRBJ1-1	TGCAGTGCTAGGGGCAGGGGGCACGGAATCGCTGAAGCTTTCTTT	CSARGRGHGIAEAFF
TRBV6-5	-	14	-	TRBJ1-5	TGTGCCAGCAGTTATTCCGGCCTCAATCAGCCCCAGCATTTT	CASSYSGLNQPQHF
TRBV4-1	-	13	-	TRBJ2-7	TGCGCCAGCAGCGGGGGCGATACCTACGAGCAGTACTTC	CASSGGDTYEQYF
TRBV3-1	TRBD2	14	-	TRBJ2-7	TGTGCCAGCAGCCAAGGAAAGCGGGGGTACGAGCAGTACTTC	CASSQGKRGYEQYF
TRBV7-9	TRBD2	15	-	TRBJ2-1	TGTGCCAGCAGCCCCCCGACTAGCGGGCACAATGAGCAGTTCTTC	CASSPPTSGHNEQFF
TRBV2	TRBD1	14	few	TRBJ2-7	TGTGCCAGCAGGCGACAGGGGCCCTCCTACGAGCAGTACTTC	CASRRQGPSYEQYF
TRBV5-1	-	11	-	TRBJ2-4	TGCGCCAGCAGCTTGGAGGGAGCTACGTACTTC	CASSLEGATYF
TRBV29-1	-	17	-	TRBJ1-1	TGCAGCGTTGAAAGGGGTAGGGGTTCGCTTTTGGTGACCGAAGCTTTCTTT	CSVERGRGSLLVTEAFF
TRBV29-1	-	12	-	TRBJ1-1	TGCAGCGTAGCACAACAGGGCTTTGAAGCTTTCTTT	CSVAQQGFEAFF
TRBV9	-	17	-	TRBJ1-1	TGTGCCAGCAGCCATCGCGACCTGAAGGGCCCAAACACTGAAGCTTTCTTT	CASSHRDLKGPNTEAFF
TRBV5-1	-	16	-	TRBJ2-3	TGCGCCAGTACAGCTTGGGCGGAAACAAGCACAGATACGCAGTATTTT	CASTAWAETSTDTQYF
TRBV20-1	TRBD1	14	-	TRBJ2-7	TGCAGTGTCAGCCCCGGGACAGACCTCTGGGAGCAGTACTTC	CSVSPGTDLWEQYF
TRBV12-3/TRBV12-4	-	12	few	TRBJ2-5	TGTGCCAGCAGTACACTAGACGAGACCCAGTACTTC	CASSTLDETQYF
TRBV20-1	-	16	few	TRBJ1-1	TGCAGTGCTAGAGATCCGACCGGGACCCTGAACACTGAAGCTTTCTTT	CSARDPTGTLNTEAFF
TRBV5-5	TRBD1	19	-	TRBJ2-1	TGTGCCAGCACCGTAGGGGTAGAGGACAGGATGGACTCCTACAATGAGCAGTTCTTC	CASTVGVEDRMDSYNEQFF
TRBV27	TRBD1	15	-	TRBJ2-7	TGTGCCAGCAGCCCTTATGAGGGACAGGCCTACGAGCAGTACTTC	CASSPYEGQAYEQYF
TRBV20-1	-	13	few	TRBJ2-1	TGCAGTGCCTCAGGGGCGCAGTACAATGAGCAGTTCTTC	CSASGAQYNEQFF
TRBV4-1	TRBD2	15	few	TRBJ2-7	TGCGCCAGCAGCCAGATGGGACTAGCGGACTACGAGCAGTACTTC	CASSQMGLADYEQYF
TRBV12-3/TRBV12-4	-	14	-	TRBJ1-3	TGTGCCAGCAGTTTGGGGGTCCCTGGAAACACCATATATTTT	CASSLGVPGNTIYF
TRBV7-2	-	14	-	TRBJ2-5	TGTGCCAGCAGCAGGGACCCACTGTGGGAGACCCAGTACTTC	CASSRDPLWETQYF
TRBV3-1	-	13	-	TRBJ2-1	TGTGCCAGCAGCCAAGATATGAGGGCAGGGCAGTTCTTC	CASSQDMRAGQFF
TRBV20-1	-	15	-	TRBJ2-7	TGCAGTGCTAGAGCTACAGGGAGTCCACCCTACGAGCAGTACTTC	CSARATGSPPYEQYF
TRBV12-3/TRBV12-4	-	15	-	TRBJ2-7	TGTGCCAGCAGTTTGAAAGGGTGGGGAGCCTACGAGCAGTACTTC	CASSLKGWGAYEQYF
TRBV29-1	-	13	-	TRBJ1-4	TGCAGCGTTGCCGGGGTCGCTAATGAAAAACTGTTTTTT	CSVAGVANEKLFF
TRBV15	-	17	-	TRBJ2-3	TGTGCCACCAGCAGAGATCGGCAGGGCGATTCATCAGATACGCAGTATTTT	CATSRDRQGDSSDTQYF
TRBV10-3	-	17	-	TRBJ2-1	TGTGCCATCAGTGGGAAAGCCAGAGCCGTCTCCTACAATGAGCAGTTCTTC	CAISGKARAVSYNEQFF
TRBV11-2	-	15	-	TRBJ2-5	TGTGCCAGCAGCTTAGATATTAGGACGGTAGAGACCCAGTACTTC	CASSLDIRTVETQYF
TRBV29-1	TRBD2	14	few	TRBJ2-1	TGCAGCGTGGATTACGGGGGGATTTACAATGAGCAGTTCTTC	CSVDYGGIYNEQFF
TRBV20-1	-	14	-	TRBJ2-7	TGCAGTGCTAGAGATCACCTGGGAAGCCACGAGCAGTACTTC	CSARDHLGSHEQYF
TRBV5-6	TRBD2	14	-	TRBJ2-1	TGTGCCAGCGCTAGCGGGCCCTCCTACAATGAGCAGTTCTTC	CASASGPSYNEQFF
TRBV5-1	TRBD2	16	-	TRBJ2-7	TGCGCCAGCAGCCCGGGGGGGAGCGGCGCTCGGAACGAGCAGTACTTC	CASSPGGSGARNEQYF
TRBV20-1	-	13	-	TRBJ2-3	TGCAGTGCTAGCAGGGTAATCACAGATACGCAGTATTTT	CSASRVITDTQYF
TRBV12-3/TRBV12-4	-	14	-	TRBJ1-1	TGTGCCAGCAAGGGGGTTGGGATGAACACTGAAGCTTTCTTT	CASKGVGMNTEAFF
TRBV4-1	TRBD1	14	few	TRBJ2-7	TGCGCCAGCAGCAAACAGACAGGGACCTACGAGCAGTACTTC	CASSKQTGTYEQYF
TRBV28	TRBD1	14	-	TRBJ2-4	TGTGCCAGCAGTCCCAGGACAGGGAGAGTAATTCAGTACTTC	CASSPRTGRVIQYF
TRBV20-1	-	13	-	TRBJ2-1	TGCAGTGCTAGTCGTCTACCATACAATGAGCAGTTCTTC	CSASRLPYNEQFF
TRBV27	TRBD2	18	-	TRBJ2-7	TGTGCCAGCGCGGGCACGGGGGGGACACGGACTAGTCTCCACGAGCAGTACTTC	CASAGTGGTRTSLHEQYF
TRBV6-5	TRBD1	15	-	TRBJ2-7	TGTGCCAGCAGTTACACTCCGGGACAGAGCTACGAGCAGTACTTC	CASSYTPGQSYEQYF
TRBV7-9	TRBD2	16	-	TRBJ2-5	TGTGCCAGCAGCCGCAGGGGGACTAGCGGGGATCAGACCCAGTACTTC	CASSRRGTSGDQTQYF
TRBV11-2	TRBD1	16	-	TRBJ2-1	TGTGCCAGCAGCCCCCGATCGGGGACAGGGAGGGATGAGCAGTTCTTC	CASSPRSGTGRDEQFF
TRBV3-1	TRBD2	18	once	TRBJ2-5	TGTGCCAGCAGCCAAGGTAGGCTAGCGGGACAGACTCAAGAGACCCAGTACTTC	CASSQGRLAGQTQETQYF
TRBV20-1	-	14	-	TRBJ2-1	TGCAGTGCCCCGAAAGCGGGCTCTGTAAATGAGCAGTTCTTC	CSAPKAGSVNEQFF
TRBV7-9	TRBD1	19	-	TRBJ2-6	TGTGCCAGCAGCGCCCCCCGGGACAGCTCGACCTCTGGGGCCAACGTCCTGACTTTC	CASSAPRDSSTSGANVLTF
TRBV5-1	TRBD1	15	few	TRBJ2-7	TGCGCCAGCAGGTTTACAGGGGGCAACTCCTACGAGCAGTACTTC	CASRFTGGNSYEQYF
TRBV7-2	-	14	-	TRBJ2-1	TGTGCCAGCAGCTCGGGGGGCATTTACAATGAGCAGTTCTTC	CASSSGGIYNEQFF
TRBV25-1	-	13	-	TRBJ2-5	TGTGCCAGCAGTGTTAGGGGATCGGAGACCCAGTACTTC	CASSVRGSETQYF
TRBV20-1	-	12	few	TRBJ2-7	TGCAGTGCTGCCGGGGGGCCCTACGAGCAGTACTTC	CSAAGGPYEQYF
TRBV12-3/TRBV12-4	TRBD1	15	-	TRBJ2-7	TGTGCCAGCAGTTTTGGGCAGGGGGCTTACCACGAGCAGTACTTC	CASSFGQGAYHEQYF
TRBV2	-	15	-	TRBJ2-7	TGTGCCAGCAGTGATGGGGGGCTCCCCTCCTACGAGCAGTACTTC	CASSDGGLPSYEQYF
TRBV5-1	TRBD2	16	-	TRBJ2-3	TGTGCCAGCAGCCCAGGACTAGCGGCTAGCACAGATACGCAGTATTTT	CASSPGLAASTDTQYF
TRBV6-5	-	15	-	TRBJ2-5	TGTGCCAGCAGCCCACCTTCGGCGGCACAAGAGACCCCGTACTTC	CASSPPSAAQETPYF
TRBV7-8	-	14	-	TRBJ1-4	TGTGCCAGCAGCTTAGCTCGGCGGGGTGAAAAACTGTTTTTT	CASSLARRGEKLFF